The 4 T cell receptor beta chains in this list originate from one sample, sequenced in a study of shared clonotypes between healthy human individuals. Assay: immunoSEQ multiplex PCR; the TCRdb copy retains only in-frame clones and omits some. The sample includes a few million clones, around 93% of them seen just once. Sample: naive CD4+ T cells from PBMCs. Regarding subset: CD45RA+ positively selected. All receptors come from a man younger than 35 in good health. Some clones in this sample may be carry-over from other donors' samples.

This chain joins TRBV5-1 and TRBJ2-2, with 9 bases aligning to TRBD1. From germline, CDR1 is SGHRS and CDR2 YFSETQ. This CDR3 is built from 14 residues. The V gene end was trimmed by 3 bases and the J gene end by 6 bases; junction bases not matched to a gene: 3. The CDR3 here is CASSWTGAPGELFF. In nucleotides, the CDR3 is TGCGCCAGCAGCTGGACAGGGGCCCCCGGGGAGCTGTTTTTT.

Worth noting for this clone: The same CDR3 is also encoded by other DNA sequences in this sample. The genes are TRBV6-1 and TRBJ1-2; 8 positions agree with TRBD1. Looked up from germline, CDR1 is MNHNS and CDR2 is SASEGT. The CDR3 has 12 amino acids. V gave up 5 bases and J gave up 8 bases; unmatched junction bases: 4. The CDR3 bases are TGTGCCAGCAGTCGGACAGGGTACGGCTACACCTTC. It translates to CASSRTGYGYTF.

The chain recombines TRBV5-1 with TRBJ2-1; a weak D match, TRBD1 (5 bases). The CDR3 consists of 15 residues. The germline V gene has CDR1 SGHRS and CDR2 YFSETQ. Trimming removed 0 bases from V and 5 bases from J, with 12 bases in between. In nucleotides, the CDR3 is TGCGCCAGCAGCTTGGGGGTGGGGCTACACAATGAGCAGTTCTTC. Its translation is CASSLGVGLHNEQFF.

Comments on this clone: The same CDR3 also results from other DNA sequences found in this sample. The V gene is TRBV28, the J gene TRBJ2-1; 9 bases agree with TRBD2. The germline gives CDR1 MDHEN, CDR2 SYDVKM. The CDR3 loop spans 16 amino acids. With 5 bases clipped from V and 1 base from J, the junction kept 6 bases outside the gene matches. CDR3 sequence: CASSTRLADSYNEQFF. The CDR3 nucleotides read TGTGCCAGCAGTACCCGACTAGCGGATTCCTACAATGAGCAGTTCTTC.